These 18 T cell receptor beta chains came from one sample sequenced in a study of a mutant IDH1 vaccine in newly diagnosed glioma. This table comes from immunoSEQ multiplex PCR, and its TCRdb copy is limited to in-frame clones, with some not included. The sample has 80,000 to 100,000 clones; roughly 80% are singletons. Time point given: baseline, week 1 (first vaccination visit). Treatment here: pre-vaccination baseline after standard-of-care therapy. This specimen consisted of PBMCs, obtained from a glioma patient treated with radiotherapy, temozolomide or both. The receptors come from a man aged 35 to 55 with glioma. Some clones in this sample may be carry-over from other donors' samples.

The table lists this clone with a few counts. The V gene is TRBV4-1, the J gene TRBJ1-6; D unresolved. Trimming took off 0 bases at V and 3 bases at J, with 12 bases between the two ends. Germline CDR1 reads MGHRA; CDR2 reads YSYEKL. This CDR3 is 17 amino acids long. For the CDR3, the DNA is TGCGCCAGCAGCCAAGATCCCGGGCGGGGCTATAATTCACCCCTCCACTTT. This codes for CASSQDPGRGYNSPLHF.

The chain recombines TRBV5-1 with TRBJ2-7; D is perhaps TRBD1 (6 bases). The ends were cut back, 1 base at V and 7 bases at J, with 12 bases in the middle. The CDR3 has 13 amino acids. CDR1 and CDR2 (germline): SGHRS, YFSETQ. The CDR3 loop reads CASSLIEDREQYF. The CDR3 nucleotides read TGCGCCAGCAGCTTGATCGAAGACAGGGAGCAGTACTTC. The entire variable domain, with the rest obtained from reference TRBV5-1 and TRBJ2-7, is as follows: KAGVTQTPRYLIKTRGQQVTLSCSPISGHRSVSWYQQTPGQGLQFLFEYFSETQRNKGNFPGRFSGRQFSNSRSEMNVSTLELGDSALYLCASSLIEDREQYFGPGTRLTVT.

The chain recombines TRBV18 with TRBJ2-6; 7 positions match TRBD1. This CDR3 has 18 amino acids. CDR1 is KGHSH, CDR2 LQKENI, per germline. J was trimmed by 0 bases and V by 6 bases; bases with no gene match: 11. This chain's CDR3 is CASSQSAGGPSGANVLTF. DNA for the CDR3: TGTGCCAGCTCCCAATCAGCAGGGGGTCCCTCTGGGGCCAACGTCCTGACTTTC.

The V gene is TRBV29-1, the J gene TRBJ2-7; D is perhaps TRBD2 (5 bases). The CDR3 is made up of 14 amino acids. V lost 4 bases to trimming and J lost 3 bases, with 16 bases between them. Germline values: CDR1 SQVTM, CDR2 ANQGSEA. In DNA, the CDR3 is TGCAGCGTTGCTCCTCGCGGGCAAGACTACGAGCAGTACTTC. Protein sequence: CSVAPRGQDYEQYF.

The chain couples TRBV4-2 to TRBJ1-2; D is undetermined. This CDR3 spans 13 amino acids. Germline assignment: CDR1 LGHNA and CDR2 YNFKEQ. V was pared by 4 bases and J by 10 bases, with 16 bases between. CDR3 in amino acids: CASSPPGLPNYTF. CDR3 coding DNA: TGTGCCAGCAGCCCACCGGGCCTCCCCAACTACACCTTC.

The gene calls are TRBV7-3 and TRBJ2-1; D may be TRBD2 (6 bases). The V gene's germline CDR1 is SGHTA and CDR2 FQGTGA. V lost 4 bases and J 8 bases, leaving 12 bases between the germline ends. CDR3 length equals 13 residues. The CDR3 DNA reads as TGTGCCAGCAGCTCCCGGCGGGGAGATGAGCAGTTCTTC. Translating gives CASSSRRGDEQFF.

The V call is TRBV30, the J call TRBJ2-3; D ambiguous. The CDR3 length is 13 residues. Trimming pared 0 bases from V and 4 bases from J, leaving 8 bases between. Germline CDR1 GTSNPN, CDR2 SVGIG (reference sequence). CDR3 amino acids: CAWSVNPPDTQYF. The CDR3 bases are TGTGCCTGGAGTGTTAACCCCCCAGATACGCAGTATTTT.

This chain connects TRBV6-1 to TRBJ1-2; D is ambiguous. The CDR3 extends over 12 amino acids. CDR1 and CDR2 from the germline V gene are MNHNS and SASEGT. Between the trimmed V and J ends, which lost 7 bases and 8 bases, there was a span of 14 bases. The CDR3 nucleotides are TGTGCCAGCATGGCCGGCTCAAGAGGCTACACCTTC. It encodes CASMAGSRGYTF.

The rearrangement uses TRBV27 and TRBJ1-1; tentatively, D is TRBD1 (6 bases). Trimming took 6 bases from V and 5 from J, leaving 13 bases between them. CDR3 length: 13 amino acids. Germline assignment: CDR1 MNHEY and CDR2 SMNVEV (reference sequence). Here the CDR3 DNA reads TGTGCCAGCAGACAGGGAGGGCGGACTGAAGCTTTCTTT. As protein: CASRQGGRTEAFF.

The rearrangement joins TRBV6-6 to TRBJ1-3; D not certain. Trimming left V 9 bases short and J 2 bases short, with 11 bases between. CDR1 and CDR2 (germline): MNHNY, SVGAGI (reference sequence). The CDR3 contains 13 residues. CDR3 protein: CASLASPGNTIYF. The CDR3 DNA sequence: TGTGCCAGTCTCGCTTCCCCTGGAAACACCATATATTTT.

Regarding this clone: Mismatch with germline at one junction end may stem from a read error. CDR3: CAWTAGPGSPHF. DNA of the CDR3: TGTGCCTGGACCGCCGGACCGGGCTCCCCCCATTTT. The chain recombines TRBV30 with TRBJ1-4; no clear D. Germline assignment: CDR1 GTSNPN and CDR2 SVGIG (reference sequence). The CDR3 is 12 amino acids.

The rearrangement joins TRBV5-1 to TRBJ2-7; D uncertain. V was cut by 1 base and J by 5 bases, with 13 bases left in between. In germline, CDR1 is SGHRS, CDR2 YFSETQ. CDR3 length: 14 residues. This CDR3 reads CASSLMGSGHEQYF. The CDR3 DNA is TGCGCCAGCAGCTTGATGGGGTCAGGCCACGAGCAGTACTTC.

DNA of the CDR3: TGTGCCAGCAGCTTGGGGACTAGCGGGGTCTGGAATGAGCAGTTCTTC. It translates to CASSLGTSGVWNEQFF. V is TRBV5-4 and J is TRBJ2-1; TRBD2 matches at 12 bases. The CDR3 is 16 residues long. CDR1 and CDR2 from the germline V gene are SGHNT and YYREEE (reference sequence). V gave up 0 bases and J gave up 7 bases; unmatched junction bases: 5.

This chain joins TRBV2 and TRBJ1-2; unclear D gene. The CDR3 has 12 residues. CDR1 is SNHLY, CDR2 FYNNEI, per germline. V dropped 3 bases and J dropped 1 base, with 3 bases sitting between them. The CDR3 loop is CASSDVNYGYTF. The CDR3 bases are TGTGCCAGCAGTGATGTTAACTATGGCTACACCTTC.

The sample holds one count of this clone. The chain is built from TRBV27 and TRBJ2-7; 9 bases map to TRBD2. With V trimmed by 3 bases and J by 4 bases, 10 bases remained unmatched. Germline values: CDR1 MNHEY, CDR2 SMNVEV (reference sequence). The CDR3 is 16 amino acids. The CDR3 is CASSFVSRGGLYEQYF. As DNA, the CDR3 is TGTGCCAGCAGTTTCGTCTCGCGGGGGGGCCTATACGAGCAGTACTTC.

DNA of the CDR3: TGTGCCATCAGTGAACGCCAGATGACTGAAGCTTTCTTT. This encodes CAISERQMTEAFF. The rearrangement joins TRBV10-3 to TRBJ1-1; D uncertain. Trimming left V 3 bases short and J 5 bases short, with 10 bases between. The CDR3 is made up of 13 amino acids. Per germline, CDR1 ENHRY and CDR2 SYGVKD.

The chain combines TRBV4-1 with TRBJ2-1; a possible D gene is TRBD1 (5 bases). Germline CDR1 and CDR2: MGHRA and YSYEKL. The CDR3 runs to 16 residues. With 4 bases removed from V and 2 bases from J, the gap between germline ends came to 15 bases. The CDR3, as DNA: TGCGCCAGCAGCCCTATCCAGGGCCTAACCTACAATGAGCAGTTCTTC. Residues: CASSPIQGLTYNEQFF.

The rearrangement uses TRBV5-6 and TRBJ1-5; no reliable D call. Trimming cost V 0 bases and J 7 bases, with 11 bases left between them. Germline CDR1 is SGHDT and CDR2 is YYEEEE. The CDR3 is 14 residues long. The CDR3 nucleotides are TGTGCCAGCAGCTTGGGAGGCGGCGGGCAGCCCCAGCATTTT. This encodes CASSLGGGGQPQHF.